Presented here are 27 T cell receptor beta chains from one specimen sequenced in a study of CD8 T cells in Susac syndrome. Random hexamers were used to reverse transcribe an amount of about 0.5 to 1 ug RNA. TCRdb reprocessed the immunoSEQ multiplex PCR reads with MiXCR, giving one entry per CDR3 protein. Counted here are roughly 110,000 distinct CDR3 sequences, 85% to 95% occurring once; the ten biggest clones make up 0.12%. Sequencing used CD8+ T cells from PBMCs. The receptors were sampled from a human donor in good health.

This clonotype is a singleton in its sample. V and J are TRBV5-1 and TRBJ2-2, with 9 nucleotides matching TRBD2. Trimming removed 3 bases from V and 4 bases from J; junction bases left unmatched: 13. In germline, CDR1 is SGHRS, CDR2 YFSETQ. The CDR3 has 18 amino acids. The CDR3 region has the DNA TGCGCCAGCAGCTGGGGACTAGCACCACCGGGGGGCACCGGGGAGCTGTTTTTT. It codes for CASSWGLAPPGGTGELFF.

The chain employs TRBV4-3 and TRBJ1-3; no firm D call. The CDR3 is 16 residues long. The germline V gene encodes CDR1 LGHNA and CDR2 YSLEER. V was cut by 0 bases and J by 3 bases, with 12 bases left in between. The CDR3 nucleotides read TGCGCCAGCAGCCAAGAATCTGCAGGCGGTGGAAACACCATATATTTT. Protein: CASSQESAGGGNTIYF.

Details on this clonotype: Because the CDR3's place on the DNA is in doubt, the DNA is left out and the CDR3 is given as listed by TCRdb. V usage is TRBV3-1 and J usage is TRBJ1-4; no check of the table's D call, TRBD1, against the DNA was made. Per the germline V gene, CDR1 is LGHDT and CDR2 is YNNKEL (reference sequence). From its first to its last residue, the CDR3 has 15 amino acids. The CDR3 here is CASSSGRQTLKNCFF.

Here the CDR3 DNA reads TGTGCCAGCAGCAAAGCCACCCCGAACTATGGCTACACCTTC. Translation gives CASSKATPNYGYTF. This rearrangement joins TRBV7-2 to TRBJ1-2; no reliable D call. From germline, CDR1 is SGHTA and CDR2 FQGNSA. The CDR3 sequence is 14 residues long. V shed 5 bases and J shed 2 bases, with 12 bases lying between them.

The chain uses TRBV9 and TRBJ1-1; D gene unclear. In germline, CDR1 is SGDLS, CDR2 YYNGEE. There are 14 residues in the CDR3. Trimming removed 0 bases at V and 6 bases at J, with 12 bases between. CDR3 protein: CASSVGWSDSEAFF. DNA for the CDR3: TGTGCCAGCAGCGTAGGATGGTCGGACTCTGAAGCTTTCTTT.

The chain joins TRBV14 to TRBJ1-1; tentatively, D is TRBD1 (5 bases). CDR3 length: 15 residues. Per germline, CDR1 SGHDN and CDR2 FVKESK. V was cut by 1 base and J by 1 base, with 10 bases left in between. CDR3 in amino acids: CASSQGRGRNTEAFF. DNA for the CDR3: TGTGCCAGCAGCCAAGGAAGGGGCAGGAACACTGAAGCTTTCTTT.

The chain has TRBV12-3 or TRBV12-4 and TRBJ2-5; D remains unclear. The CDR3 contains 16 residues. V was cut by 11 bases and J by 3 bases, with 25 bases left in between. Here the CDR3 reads CAGFEKSPGGKETQYF. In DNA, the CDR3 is TGTGCCGGGTTCGAAAAAAGTCCAGGCGGAAAAGAGACCCAGTACTTC.

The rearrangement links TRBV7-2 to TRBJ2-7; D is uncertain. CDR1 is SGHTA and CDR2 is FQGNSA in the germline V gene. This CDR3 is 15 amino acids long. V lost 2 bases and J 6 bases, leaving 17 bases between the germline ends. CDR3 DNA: TGTGCCAGCAGCTTACGGGCGGCGCCGCTGCCCGAGCAGTACTTC. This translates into CASSLRAAPLPEQYF.

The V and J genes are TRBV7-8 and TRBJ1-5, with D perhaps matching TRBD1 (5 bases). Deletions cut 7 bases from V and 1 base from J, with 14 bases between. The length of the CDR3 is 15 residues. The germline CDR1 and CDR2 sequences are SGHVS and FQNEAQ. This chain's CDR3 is CASTHWGGSNQPQHF. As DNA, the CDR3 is TGTGCCAGCACCCATTGGGGGGGGAGCAATCAGCCCCAGCATTTT.

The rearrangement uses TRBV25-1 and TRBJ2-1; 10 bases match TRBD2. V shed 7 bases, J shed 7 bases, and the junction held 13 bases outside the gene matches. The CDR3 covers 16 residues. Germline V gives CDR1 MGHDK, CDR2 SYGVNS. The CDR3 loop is CASIPWASGGINEQFF. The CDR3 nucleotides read TGTGCCAGCATCCCCTGGGCTAGCGGGGGAATAAATGAGCAGTTCTTC.

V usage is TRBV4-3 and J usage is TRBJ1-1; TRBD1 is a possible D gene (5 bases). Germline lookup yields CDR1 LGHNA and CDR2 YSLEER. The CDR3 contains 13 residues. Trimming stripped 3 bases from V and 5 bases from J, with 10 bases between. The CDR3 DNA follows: TGCGCCAGCAGCCAGGCCAGGGCTACTGAAGCTTTCTTT. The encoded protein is CASSQARATEAFF.

CDR3 sequence (DNA): TGTGCCAGCTCACCACGGGGAGACTACGAGCAGTACTTC. It specifies CASSPRGDYEQYF. The chain is built from TRBV18 and TRBJ2-7, with a possible D match to TRBD2 (5 bases). The CDR3 sequence is 13 residues long. The germline V gene has CDR1 KGHSH and CDR2 LQKENI. V lost 1 base to trimming and J lost 3 bases, with 7 bases between them.

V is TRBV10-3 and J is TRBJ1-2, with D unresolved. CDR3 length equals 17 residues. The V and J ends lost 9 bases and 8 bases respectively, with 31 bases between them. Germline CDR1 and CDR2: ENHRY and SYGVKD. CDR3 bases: TGTGCCATTTCGGATCCAGGTCAGACCCGGGGATTTAGAGGCTACACCTTC. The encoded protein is CAISDPGQTRGFRGYTF.

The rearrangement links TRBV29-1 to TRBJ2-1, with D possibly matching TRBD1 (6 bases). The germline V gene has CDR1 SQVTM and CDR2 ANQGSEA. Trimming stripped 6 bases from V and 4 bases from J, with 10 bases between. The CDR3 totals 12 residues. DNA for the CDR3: TGCAGCGTAACTCAGGGGTACAATGAGCAGTTCTTC. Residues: CSVTQGYNEQFF.

The CDR3 region is CSHLGTVNTEAFF. As DNA, the CDR3 is TGCAGTCACCTCGGGACGGTGAACACTGAAGCTTTCTTT. The chain is built from TRBV20-1 and TRBJ1-1; possibly TRBD1 for D (5 bases). This CDR3 is 13 amino acids long. The V and J ends lost 8 bases and 0 bases respectively, with 13 bases between them. The V gene's germline CDR1 is DFQATT and CDR2 SNEGSKA (reference sequence).

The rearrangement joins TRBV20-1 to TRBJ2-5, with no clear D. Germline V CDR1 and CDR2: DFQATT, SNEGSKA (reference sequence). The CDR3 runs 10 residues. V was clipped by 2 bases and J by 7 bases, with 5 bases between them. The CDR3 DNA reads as TGCAGTGCTAGATACGGGACCCAGTACTTC. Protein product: CSARYGTQYF.

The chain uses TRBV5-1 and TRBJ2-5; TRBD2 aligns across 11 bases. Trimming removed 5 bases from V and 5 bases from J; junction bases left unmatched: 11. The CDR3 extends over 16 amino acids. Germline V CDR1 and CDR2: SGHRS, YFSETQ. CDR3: CASRLQLAGAAETQYF. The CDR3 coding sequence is TGCGCCAGCAGATTGCAACTAGCGGGAGCGGCGGAGACCCAGTACTTC.

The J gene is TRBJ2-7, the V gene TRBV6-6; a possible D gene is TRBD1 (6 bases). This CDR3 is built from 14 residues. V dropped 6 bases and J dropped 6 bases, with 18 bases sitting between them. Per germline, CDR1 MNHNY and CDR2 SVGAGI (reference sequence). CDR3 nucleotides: TGTGCCAGCAGAACACGCGGACAGTTCAGCGAGCAGTACTTC. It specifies CASRTRGQFSEQYF.

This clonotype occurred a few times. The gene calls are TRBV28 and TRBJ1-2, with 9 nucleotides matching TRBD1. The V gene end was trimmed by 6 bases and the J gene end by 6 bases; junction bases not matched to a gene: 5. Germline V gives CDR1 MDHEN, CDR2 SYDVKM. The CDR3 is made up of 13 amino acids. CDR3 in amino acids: CASRSGQGDGYTF. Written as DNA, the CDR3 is TGTGCCAGCAGATCGGGACAGGGAGATGGCTACACCTTC.

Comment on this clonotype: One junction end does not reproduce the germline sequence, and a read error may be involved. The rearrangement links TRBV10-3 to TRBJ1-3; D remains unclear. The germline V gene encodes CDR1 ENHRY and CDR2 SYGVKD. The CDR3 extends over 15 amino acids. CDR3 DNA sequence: TGTGCCATCAGTGAAGGACCGGACTCTGAAAACACCATATATTTT. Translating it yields CAISEGPDSENTIYF.

The CDR3 DNA sequence: TGTGCCAGCAACCTAGCGCCGTCCAATGAGCAGTTCTTC. Amino acids: CASNLAPSNEQFF. The V gene is TRBV6-2 or TRBV6-3, the J gene TRBJ2-1; tentatively, D is TRBD2 (6 bases). V lost 7 bases and J 6 bases, leaving 13 bases between the germline ends. This CDR3 region has 13 residues. Germline V CDR1 and CDR2: MNHEY, SVGEGT.

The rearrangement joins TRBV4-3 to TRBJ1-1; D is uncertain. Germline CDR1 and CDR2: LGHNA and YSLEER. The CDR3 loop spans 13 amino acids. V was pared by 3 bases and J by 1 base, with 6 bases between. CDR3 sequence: CASSHYRNTEAFF. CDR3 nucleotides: TGCGCCAGCAGCCATTACAGGAACACTGAAGCTTTCTTT.

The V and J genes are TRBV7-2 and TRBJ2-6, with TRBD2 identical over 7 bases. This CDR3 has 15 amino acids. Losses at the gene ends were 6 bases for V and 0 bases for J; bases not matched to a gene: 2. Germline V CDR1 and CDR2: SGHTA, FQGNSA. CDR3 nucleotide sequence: TGTGCCAGCAGTCGGGGGGACTCTGGGGCCAACGTCCTGACTTTC. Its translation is CASSRGDSGANVLTF. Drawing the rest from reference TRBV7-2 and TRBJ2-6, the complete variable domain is GAGVSQSPSNKVTEKGKDVELRCDPISGHTALYWYRQSLGQGLEFLIYFQGNSAPDKSGLPSDRFSAERTGGSVSTLTIQRTQQEDSAVYLCASSRGDSGANVLTFGAGSRLTVL.

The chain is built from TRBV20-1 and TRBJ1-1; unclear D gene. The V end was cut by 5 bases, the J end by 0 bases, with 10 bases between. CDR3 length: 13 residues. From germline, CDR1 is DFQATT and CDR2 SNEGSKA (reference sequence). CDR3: CSAPDLMNTEAFF. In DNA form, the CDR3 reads TGCAGTGCTCCAGACCTTATGAACACTGAAGCTTTCTTT.

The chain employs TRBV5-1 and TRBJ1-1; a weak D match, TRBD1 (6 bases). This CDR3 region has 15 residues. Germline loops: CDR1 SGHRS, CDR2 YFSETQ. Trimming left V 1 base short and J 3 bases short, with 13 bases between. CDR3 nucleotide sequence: TGCGCCAGCAGCTTGCTCGACAGGATTCACACTGAAGCTTTCTTT. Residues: CASSLLDRIHTEAFF.

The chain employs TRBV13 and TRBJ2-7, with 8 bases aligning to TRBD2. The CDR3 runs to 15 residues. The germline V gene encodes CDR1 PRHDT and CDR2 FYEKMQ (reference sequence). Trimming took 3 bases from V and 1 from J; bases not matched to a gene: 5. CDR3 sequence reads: CASSFSGGGSYEQYF. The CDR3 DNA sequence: TGTGCCAGCAGCTTTTCCGGCGGGGGGTCCTACGAGCAGTACTTC.

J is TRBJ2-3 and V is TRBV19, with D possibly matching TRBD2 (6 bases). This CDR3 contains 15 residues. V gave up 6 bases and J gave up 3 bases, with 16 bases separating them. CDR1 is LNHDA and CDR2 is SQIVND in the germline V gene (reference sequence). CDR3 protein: CASSLASGRTDTQYF. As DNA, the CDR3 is TGTGCCAGTAGCCTAGCGAGCGGCCGAACAGATACGCAGTATTTT.